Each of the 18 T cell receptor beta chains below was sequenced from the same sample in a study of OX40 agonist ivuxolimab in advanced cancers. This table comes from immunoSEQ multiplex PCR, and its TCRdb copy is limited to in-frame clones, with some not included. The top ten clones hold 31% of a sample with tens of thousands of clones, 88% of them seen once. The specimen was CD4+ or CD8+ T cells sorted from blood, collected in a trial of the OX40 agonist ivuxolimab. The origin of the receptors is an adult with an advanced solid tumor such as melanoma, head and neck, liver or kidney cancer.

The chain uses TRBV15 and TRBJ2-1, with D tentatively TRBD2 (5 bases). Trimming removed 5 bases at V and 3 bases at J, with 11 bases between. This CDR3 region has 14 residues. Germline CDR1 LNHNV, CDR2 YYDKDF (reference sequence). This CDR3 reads CATSDGRDYNEQFF. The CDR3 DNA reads TGTGCCACCAGCGACGGACGGGACTACAATGAGCAGTTCTTC. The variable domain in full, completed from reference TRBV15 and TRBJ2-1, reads DAMVIQNPRYQVTQFGKPVTLSCSQTLNHNVMYWYQQKSSQAPKLLFHYYDKDFNNEADTPDNFQSRRPNTSFCFLDIRSPGLGDTAMYLCATSDGRDYNEQFFGPGTRLTVL.

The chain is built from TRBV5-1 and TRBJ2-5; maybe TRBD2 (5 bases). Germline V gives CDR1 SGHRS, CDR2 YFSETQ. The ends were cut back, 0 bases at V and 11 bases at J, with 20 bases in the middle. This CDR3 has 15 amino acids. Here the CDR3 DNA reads TGCGCCAGCAGCTTGGGCGGGCCCTCCCTCCCTGAGCAGTACTTC. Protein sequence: CASSLGGPSLPEQYF.

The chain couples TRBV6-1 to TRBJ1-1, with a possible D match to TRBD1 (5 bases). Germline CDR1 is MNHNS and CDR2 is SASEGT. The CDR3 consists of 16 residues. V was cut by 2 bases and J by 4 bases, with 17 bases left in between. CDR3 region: CASSEFWTLGVTEAFF. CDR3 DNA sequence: TGTGCCAGCAGTGAATTTTGGACACTCGGAGTCACTGAAGCTTTCTTT.

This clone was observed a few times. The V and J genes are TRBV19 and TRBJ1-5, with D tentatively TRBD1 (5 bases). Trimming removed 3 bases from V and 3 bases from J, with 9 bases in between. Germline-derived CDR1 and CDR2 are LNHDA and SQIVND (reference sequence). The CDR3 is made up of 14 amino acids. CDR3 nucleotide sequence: TGTGCCAGTAGTATGGGGCGGATCAATCAGCCCCAGCATTTT. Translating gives CASSMGRINQPQHF.

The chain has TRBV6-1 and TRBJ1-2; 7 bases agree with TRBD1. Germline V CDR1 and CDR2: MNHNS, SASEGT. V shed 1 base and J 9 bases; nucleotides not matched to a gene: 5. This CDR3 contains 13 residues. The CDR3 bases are TGTGCCAGCAGTGAAGGGGCAGGGGGGAGCTACACCTTC. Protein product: CASSEGAGGSYTF.

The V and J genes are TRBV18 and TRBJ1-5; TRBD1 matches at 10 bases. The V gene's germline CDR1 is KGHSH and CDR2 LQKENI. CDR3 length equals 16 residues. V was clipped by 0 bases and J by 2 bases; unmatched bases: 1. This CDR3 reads CASSPPGTGGNQPQHF. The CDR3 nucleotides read TGTGCCAGCTCACCACCGGGGACAGGGGGCAATCAGCCCCAGCATTTT.

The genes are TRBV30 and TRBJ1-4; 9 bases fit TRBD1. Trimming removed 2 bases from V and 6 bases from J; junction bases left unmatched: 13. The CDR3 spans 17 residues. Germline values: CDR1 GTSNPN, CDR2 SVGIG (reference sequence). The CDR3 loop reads CAWSIGQGRGGHEKLFF. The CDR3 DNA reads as TGTGCCTGGAGTATAGGACAGGGGAGGGGCGGGCATGAAAAACTGTTTTTT.

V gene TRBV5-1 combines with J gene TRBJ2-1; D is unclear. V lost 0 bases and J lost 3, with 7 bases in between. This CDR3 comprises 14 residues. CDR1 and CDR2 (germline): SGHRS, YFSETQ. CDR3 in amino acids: CASSLDPVYNEQFF. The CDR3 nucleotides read TGCGCCAGCAGCTTGGACCCAGTCTACAATGAGCAGTTCTTC.

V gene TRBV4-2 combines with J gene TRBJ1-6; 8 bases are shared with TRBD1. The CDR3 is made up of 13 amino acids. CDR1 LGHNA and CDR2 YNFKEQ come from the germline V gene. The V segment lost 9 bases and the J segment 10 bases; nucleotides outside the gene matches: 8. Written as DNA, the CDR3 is TGTGCCAGTCGCGGACAGGGTGAATCACCCCTCCACTTT. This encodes CASRGQGESPLHF.

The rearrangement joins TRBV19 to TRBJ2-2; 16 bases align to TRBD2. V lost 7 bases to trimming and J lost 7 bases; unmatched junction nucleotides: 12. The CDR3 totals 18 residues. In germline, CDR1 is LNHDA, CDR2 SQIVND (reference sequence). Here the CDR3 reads CASNNPGLAGGPIGELFF. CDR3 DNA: TGTGCCAGTAACAACCCGGGACTAGCGGGAGGGCCTATCGGGGAGCTGTTTTTT.

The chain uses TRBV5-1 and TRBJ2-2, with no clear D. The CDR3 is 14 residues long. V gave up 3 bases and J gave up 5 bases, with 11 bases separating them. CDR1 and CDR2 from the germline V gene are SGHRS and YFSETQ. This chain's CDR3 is CASSSQAATGELFF. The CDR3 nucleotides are TGCGCCAGCAGCTCTCAGGCAGCGACCGGGGAGCTGTTTTTT.

This CDR3 is CASSLIETSGYTF. The CDR3, as DNA: TGTGCCAGCAGCTTAATAGAGACTAGTGGCTACACCTTC. The J gene is TRBJ1-2, the V gene TRBV5-4; no clear D gene. Trimming cost V 2 bases and J 7 bases, with 12 bases left between them. Germline lookup yields CDR1 SGHNT and CDR2 YYREEE (reference sequence). The CDR3 is 13 residues long.

CDR3 nucleotides: TGTGCCAGCAGTTACTCGAGGCAGGGTATGCAGCCCCAGCATTTT. Protein: CASSYSRQGMQPQHF. The chain combines TRBV6-6 with TRBJ1-5; D might be TRBD1 (5 bases). This CDR3 region has 15 residues. Germline V gene data show CDR1 as MNHNY and CDR2 as SVGAGI (reference sequence). V was trimmed by 0 bases and J by 7 bases, leaving 13 bases between them.

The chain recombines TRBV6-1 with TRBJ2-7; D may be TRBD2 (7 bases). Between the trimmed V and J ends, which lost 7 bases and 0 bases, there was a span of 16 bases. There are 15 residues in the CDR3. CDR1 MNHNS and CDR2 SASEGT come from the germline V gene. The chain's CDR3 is CASTRGGEGSYEQYF. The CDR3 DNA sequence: TGTGCCAGCACAAGGGGGGGCGAGGGCTCCTACGAGCAGTACTTC.

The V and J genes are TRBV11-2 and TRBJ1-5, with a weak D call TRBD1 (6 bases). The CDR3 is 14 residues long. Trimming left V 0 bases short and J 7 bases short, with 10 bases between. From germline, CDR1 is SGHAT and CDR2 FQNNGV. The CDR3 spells CASSLEGAGQPQHF. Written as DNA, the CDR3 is TGTGCCAGCAGCTTAGAGGGGGCCGGCCAGCCCCAGCATTTT.

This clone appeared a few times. CDR3 DNA sequence: TGCGCCAGCAGCCCGACAGGGAGGGACACTGAAGCTTTCTTT. Its translation is CASSPTGRDTEAFF. J is TRBJ1-1 and V is TRBV5-1, with TRBD1 matching 7 bases. CDR3 size: 14 residues. Unmatched junction bases numbered 6, after V lost 4 bases and J lost 3 bases. Germline lookup yields CDR1 SGHRS and CDR2 YFSETQ.

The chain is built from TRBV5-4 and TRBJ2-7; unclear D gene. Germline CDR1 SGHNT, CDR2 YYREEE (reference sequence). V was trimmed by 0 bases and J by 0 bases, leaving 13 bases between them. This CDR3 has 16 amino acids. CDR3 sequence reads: CASSLAPSSSSYEQYF. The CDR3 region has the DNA TGTGCCAGCAGCTTGGCTCCCTCGTCGAGCTCCTACGAGCAGTACTTC.

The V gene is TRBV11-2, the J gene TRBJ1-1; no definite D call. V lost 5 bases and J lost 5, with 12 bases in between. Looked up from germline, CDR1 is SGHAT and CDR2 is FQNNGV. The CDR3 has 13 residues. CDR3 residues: CASSTSLGTEAFF. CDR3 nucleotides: TGTGCCAGCAGCACTAGCTTAGGGACTGAAGCTTTCTTT.